The 15 T cell receptor beta chains below all came from one sample that was sequenced in a study of T cell clonality in common variable immunodeficiency. Notes on the study in general: Fewer deletions and N-nucleotide insertions were reportedly seen in common variable immunodeficiency TCR beta sequences.

For these receptors, no antigen is known. Using immunoSEQ multiplex PCR, the repertoire was profiled, and TCRdb retains in-frame clones only, with some absent. Reported are fewer than 35,000 clones, none seen only once; the ten largest carry roughly 5.4%. Material for sequencing was peripheral blood mononuclear cells. All receptors derive from a human donor with common variable immunodeficiency.

The CDR3 DNA, read in part, is TGCAGTGCTAGCGTAGCCGATACG. Protein: CSASVADT. The whole CDR3 is CSASVADTQYF. The genes are TRBV20-1 and TRBJ2-3, with D unresolved. The observed sequence ends 3 residues before the CDR3 terminus, with the missing tail filled in from the germline J gene. Trimming removed 3 bases from V and 6 bases from J, with 7 bases in between. Germline assignment: CDR1 DFQATT and CDR2 SNEGSKA (reference sequence). This CDR3 is built from 11 residues.

At least ten counts were recorded for this clone. Sequencing ends 3 residues short of the CDR3 end; the germline J gene provides the rest. The V gene is TRBV19, the J gene TRBJ2-3; D is uncertain. Germline V lookup: CDR1 LNHDA, CDR2 SQIVND (reference sequence). CDR3 size: 13 residues. V lost 3 bases and J lost 3, with 7 bases in between. The CDR3 is CASSIAVTDTQYF. The DNA read from the CDR3 is TGTGCCAGTAGTATCGCGGTAACAGATACG. The whole variable domain, filled in from reference TRBV19 and TRBJ2-3, reads DGGITQSPKYLFRKEGQNVTLSCEQNLNHDAMYWYRQDPGQGLRLIYYSQIVNDFQKGDIAEGYSVSREKKESFPLTVTSAQKNPTAFYLCASSIAVTDTQYFGPGTRLTVL.

About this clone itself: The sequenced fragment ends 3 residues before the CDR3 boundary, so the rest is inferred from the germline J gene. J is TRBJ1-2 and V is TRBV30, with D perhaps TRBD1 (5 bases). Germline assignment: CDR1 GTSNPN and CDR2 SVGIG (reference sequence). V shed 5 bases and J shed 4 bases, with 17 bases lying between them. The CDR3 runs to 14 residues. Partial CDR3 DNA: TGTGCCTGGGGTAACGGGGGACCGAGCTATGGC. It specifies CAWGNGGPSYG. The whole CDR3 region reads CAWGNGGPSYGYTF.

This clone was observed a few times. The CDR3 extends 3 residues past the end of the read, so its final part is completed from the germline J gene. The V and J genes are TRBV20-1 and TRBJ1-1, with D tentatively TRBD1 (6 bases). The CDR3 consists of 14 residues. V was pared by 4 bases and J by 1 base, with 13 bases between. Germline-derived CDR1 and CDR2 are DFQATT and SNEGSKA (reference sequence). The CDR3 bases that were read are TGCAGTGCTACCTCCGGGACACGGAACACTGAA. Translation gives CSATSGTRNTE. In full, the CDR3 is CSATSGTRNTEAFF.

The sample holds many counts of this clone. The CDR3 is cut off 3 residues early in the read; its end comes from the germline J gene. The chain joins TRBV20-1 to TRBJ2-3; maybe TRBD2 (7 bases). V shed 6 bases and J shed 6 bases, with 25 bases lying between them. Germline V CDR1 and CDR2: DFQATT, SNEGSKA (reference sequence). This CDR3 region has 16 residues. Partial CDR3 DNA: TGCAGTGCCGGGGGGCGACTAGTTGGTGTAGGGGATACG. This codes for CSAGGRLVGVGDT. From start to end, the CDR3 is CSAGGRLVGVGDTQYF.

Regarding this clone: Sequencing ends 3 residues short of the CDR3 end; the germline J gene provides the rest. The chain combines TRBV7-7 with TRBJ2-5; 7 bases are a match to TRBD1. V lost 4 bases to trimming and J lost 7 bases; unmatched junction nucleotides: 12. This CDR3 comprises 15 residues. Germline V CDR1 and CDR2: SSHAT, FNYEAQ (reference sequence). CDR3 protein: CASSYGTAQKGTQYF. The sequenced part of the CDR3 DNA is TGTGCCAGCAGCTACGGGACAGCCCAAAAAGGGACC.

In this sample, this clone turned up many times. The DNA read from the CDR3 is TGTGCCAGTACCCCAGGACAGGGCTTAAATTCACCC. It is translated as CASTPGQGLNSP. The whole CDR3 is CASTPGQGLNSPLHF. The V call is TRBV19, the J call TRBJ1-6, with 8 bases matching TRBD1. Read sequence stops 3 residues before the CDR3 end, and the germline J gene provides the missing end. There are 15 residues in the CDR3. Germline trimming cut 7 bases from V and 7 bases from J; bases unmatched to any gene: 9. CDR1 is LNHDA and CDR2 is SQIVND in the germline V gene (reference sequence).

This clone was counted a few times. The read ends 3 residues before the CDR3 terminus; that terminus is restored from the germline J gene. The chain links TRBV20-1 to TRBJ2-3, with 13 bases that match TRBD2. CDR1 is DFQATT and CDR2 is SNEGSKA in the germline V gene (reference sequence). The length of the CDR3 is 17 residues. Germline trimming cut 5 bases from V and 3 bases from J; bases unmatched to any gene: 11. CDR3 loop: CSAPRLAGGENTDTQYF. Partial CDR3 DNA: TGCAGTGCTCCTCGACTAGCGGGGGGAGAAAATACAGATACG.

This clone showed up just a few times. The CDR3 end lies 3 residues beyond the end of the read and is filled in from the germline J gene. The gene calls are TRBV2 and TRBJ1-2, with D maybe TRBD1 (5 bases). The CDR3 has 11 amino acids. The V end lost 7 bases, the J end lost 4 bases, and 7 bases lay between the germline ends. Germline-derived CDR1 and CDR2 are SNHLY and FYNNEI. Partial CDR3 DNA: TGTGCCAGCACCAGGGTCTATGGC. It is translated as CASTRVYG. The full CDR3 protein is CASTRVYGYTF.

This clone occurred many times. The read halts 3 residues ahead of the CDR3 end, with the missing end drawn from the germline J gene. This chain connects TRBV5-1 to TRBJ2-5, with D perhaps assigned TRBD1 or TRBD2 (7 bases each). The V and J ends lost 4 bases and 5 bases respectively, with 15 bases between them. The CDR3 length is 14 residues. Looked up from germline, CDR1 is SGHRS and CDR2 is YFSETQ. CDR3 residues: CASSEGGGRETQYF. The covered CDR3 bases are TGCGCCAGCAGCGAGGGAGGGGGCAGGGAGACC.

As to this clone: The read ends 3 residues early relative to the CDR3; the germline J gene fills the gap. The chain employs TRBV11-3 and TRBJ2-7; 7 positions match TRBD1. The CDR3 length is 15 residues. The germline gives CDR1 SGHNT, CDR2 YENEEA. J lost 5 bases, V lost 3 bases, and 10 bases had no gene match. CDR3 in amino acids: CASSFPYRGVHEQYF. The sequenced CDR3 bases are TGTGCCAGCAGCTTCCCCTACAGGGGAGTCCACGAG.

This clone was detected a few times. The read comes to an end 3 residues before the CDR3 does, leaving the germline J gene to fill in the end. The V and J genes are TRBV7-8 and TRBJ2-3; TRBD2 matches at 7 bases. V dropped 1 base and J dropped 2; count of bases not matched to a gene: 9. There are 17 residues in the CDR3. Germline assignment: CDR1 SGHVS and CDR2 FQNEAQ. Incomplete CDR3 DNA: TGTGCCAGCAGCTTAGAAGGACTAGAGACAACCACAGATACG. Translation: CASSLEGLETTTDT. The complete CDR3 sequence is CASSLEGLETTTDTQYF.

This clone has only a few counts. The sequenced CDR3 bases are TGTGCCAGTAGTATTGCAGTACCCTATGGC. The encoded protein is CASSIAVPYG. The complete CDR3 reads CASSIAVPYGYTF. The J gene is TRBJ1-2, the V gene TRBV19; no clear D gene. From the germline J gene comes the end of the CDR3, since the read stops 3 residues before it. The CDR3 covers 13 residues. V gave up 3 bases and J gave up 4 bases, with 9 bases separating them. CDR1 and CDR2 (germline): LNHDA, SQIVND (reference sequence). Drawing the rest from reference TRBV19 and TRBJ1-2, the complete variable domain is DGGITQSPKYLFRKEGQNVTLSCEQNLNHDAMYWYRQDPGQGLRLIYYSQIVNDFQKGDIAEGYSVSREKKESFPLTVTSAQKNPTAFYLCASSIAVPYGYTFGSGTRLTVV.

The sample holds many counts of this clone. The read is 3 residues too short to cover the CDR3 end, so that end is filled in from the germline J gene. This sequence joins TRBV7-9 and TRBJ2-1, with D possibly matching TRBD1 (6 bases). Germline CDR1 reads SEHNR; CDR2 reads FQNEAQ (reference sequence). CDR3 length: 14 amino acids. The V gene lost 2 bases and the J gene lost 6 bases, with 11 bases spanning the gap. The CDR3 here is CASSLTSGVNEQFF. Partial CDR3 DNA: TGTGCCAGCAGCTTAACGTCAGGGGTCAATGAG.

This clone has more than one count but fewer than ten. The observed sequence ends 3 residues before the CDR3 terminus, with the missing tail filled in from the germline J gene. The chain couples TRBV7-9 to TRBJ1-1; D is undetermined. The CDR3 spans 13 residues. Germline V gene sequence: CDR1 SEHNR, CDR2 FQNEAQ (reference sequence). CDR3 bases read: TGTGCCAGCAGCCGTTCTCCAGGAGCAGAA. Protein product: CASSRSPGAE. The whole CDR3 reads CASSRSPGAEAFF.